Following are 10 T cell receptor beta chains from one sample sequenced in a study of T-cell memory formation after mild COVID-19. TCRdb independently ran MiXCR on the 5' RACE reads; one entry per CDR3 protein. This repertoire shows 350,000 to 500,000 distinct CDR3 sequences, more than 15% found once; its top ten account for 20% to 25%. Sequenced sample: PBMCs or a T cell subset sorted from them (not recorded which). The receptors shown here come from a man younger than 35 who had mild COVID-19 (a few samples of this study predate the infection). Cell type and time point are not known.

The chain uses TRBV7-2 and TRBJ2-4; D possibly corresponds to TRBD1 (5 bases). The germline gives CDR1 SGHTA, CDR2 FQGNSA. V was shortened by 5 bases and J by 1 base, with 12 bases between the two germline ends. This CDR3 contains 15 residues. The CDR3 reads CASSLRSGAKNIQYF. The CDR3 nucleotides read TGTGCCAGCAGCCTCAGATCAGGGGCCAAAAACATTCAGTACTTC.

This clonotype was seen a few times. The V gene is TRBV5-1, the J gene TRBJ2-7, with unresolved D. The CDR3 spans 17 residues. V lost 3 bases, J lost 0 bases, and 19 bases lay in between. Per germline, CDR1 SGHRS and CDR2 YFSETQ. The CDR3 here is CASSSKAVPLLSYEQYV. The CDR3 coding sequence is TGCGCCAGCAGCTCGAAGGCGGTACCTTTACTCTCCTACGAGCAGTACGTC.

This clonotype was detected many times. The chain joins TRBV7-3 to TRBJ1-1; D gene unclear. CDR3 length equals 13 residues. Trimming pared 3 bases from V and 1 base from J, leaving 6 bases between. Germline V gene lookup returns CDR1 SGHTA and CDR2 FQGTGA. This chain's CDR3 is CASSFDGNTEAFF. The CDR3 coding sequence is TGTGCCAGCAGCTTCGACGGGAACACTGAAGCTTTCTTT. The full variable domain, its missing parts supplied by reference TRBV7-3 and TRBJ1-1, is GAGVSQTPSNKVTEKGKYVELRCDPISGHTALYWYRQSLGQGPEFLIYFQGTGAADDSGLPNDRFFAVRPEGSVSTLKIQRTERGDSAVYLCASSFDGNTEAFFGQGTRLTVV.

This clonotype was seen repeatedly, ten times or more. The gene calls are TRBV5-4 and TRBJ2-7; the D gene could be TRBD1 or TRBD2 (6 bases each). In germline, CDR1 is SGHNT, CDR2 YYREEE (reference sequence). The V gene lost 1 base and the J gene lost 7 bases, with 12 bases spanning the gap. CDR3 length equals 13 residues. CDR3 DNA sequence: TGTGCCAGCAGCTTGTGGGGGGCGGGTGAGCAGTACTTC. This encodes CASSLWGAGEQYF.

A few counts support this clonotype. An end of the junction does not agree with germline; a read error may underlie this. In DNA form, the CDR3 reads TGCAGTGCCAGAGATACAGAGCGGGGGGCCTACGAGCAGTACTTC. This translates into CSARDTERGAYEQYF. The chain uses TRBV20-1 and TRBJ2-7; 9 nucleotides match TRBD2. Germline V gene lookup returns CDR1 DFQATT and CDR2 SNEGSKA (reference sequence). CDR3 length: 15 residues.

This clonotype was counted a few times. This chain joins TRBV29-1 and TRBJ2-4; D remains ambiguous. From germline, CDR1 is SQVTM and CDR2 ANQGSEA. The ends were cut back, 0 bases at V and 7 bases at J, with 4 bases in the middle. There are 11 residues in the CDR3. The CDR3: CSVEDANIQYF. The CDR3 region has the DNA TGCAGCGTTGAAGACGCGAACATTCAGTACTTC.

Only a few counts were recorded for this clonotype. This chain links TRBV7-3 with TRBJ2-5; D gene uncertain. The CDR3 has 13 amino acids. The V and J ends lost 4 bases and 4 bases respectively, with 10 bases between them. Germline CDR1 and CDR2: SGHTA and FQGTGA. For the CDR3, the DNA is TGTGCCAGCAGCTACCCGGGTGGAGAGACCCAGTACTTC. Amino acids: CASSYPGGETQYF.

V is TRBV4-2 and J is TRBJ1-5; D gene ambiguous. The CDR3 is 15 amino acids. V gave up 0 bases and J gave up 5 bases, with 11 bases separating them. Germline CDR1 is LGHNA and CDR2 is YNFKEQ. The CDR3 DNA sequence: TGTGCCAGCAGCCAAGACGGCGTAGGAGATCAGCCCCAGCATTTT. As protein: CASSQDGVGDQPQHF.

This clonotype has a handful of counts. This chain connects TRBV6-5 to TRBJ1-1; D gene uncertain. The CDR3 length is 13 residues. V lost 2 bases and J 2 bases, leaving 6 bases between the germline ends. Germline V gene lookup returns CDR1 MNHEY and CDR2 SVGAGI. The CDR3 DNA reads as TGTGCCAGCAGTTACGGAATTAACACTGAAGCTTTCTTT. This codes for CASSYGINTEAFF.

The chain combines TRBV9 with TRBJ2-3, with 9 nucleotides matching TRBD2. The V segment lost 7 bases and the J segment 3 bases; nucleotides outside the gene matches: 9. The CDR3 consists of 15 residues. Germline loops: CDR1 SGDLS, CDR2 YYNGEE. The CDR3: CASATTAGGTDTQYF. CDR3 sequence (DNA): TGTGCCAGCGCCACCACAGCGGGGGGAACAGATACGCAGTATTTT.